This TCR beta chain was sequenced for a study of blood T cell repertoires in COVID-19. For the study at large: T cells, B-cell-depleted T cells, or PBMCs supplied cDNA or gDNA.

From germline, CDR1 is SGDLS and CDR2 YYNGEE. The V and J ends lost 3 bases and 6 bases, in that order; junction bases with no gene match: 7. CDR3 length equals 15 residues. Methods used by the authors: Estimation of nucleated cell counts was performed using reference gene primer amplification. Using immunoSEQ multiplex PCR, the repertoire was profiled, and TCRdb retains in-frame clones only, with some absent. That table furnishes V, J and clone size, whereas the DNA furnished D and trimming. The table records about 170,000 clones, around nine tenths of them present only once. V usage is TRBV9 and J usage is TRBJ2-1; 9 positions agree with TRBD2. The source of this sequence is a woman of 80 years or more with COVID-19, enrolled during active disease. The specimen was peripheral blood. The CDR3 DNA follows: TGTGCCAGCAGCGCTGCGGGAGGGTACACCAATGAGCAGTTCTTC. This sequence encodes CASSAAGGYTNEQFF.